This entry features one TCR beta chain sequence. This clonotype was detected many times. This receptor's antigen is unknown. Base qualities are not at hand, and no much larger clone is one base apart. The sample is drawn from a study of glioma-infiltrating T cells (dated by TCRdb to 2015 to 2016). About the investigation overall: The study sequenced TCR alpha- and beta-chain repertoires from glioma tissue, from non-neoplastic brain tissue and from matched peripheral blood mononuclear cells. To gauge divergence between tissue and blood T-cell populations, every tissue-infiltrating repertoire was compared against the peripheral blood repertoire from the same patient. Three low-grade glioma patients, about eight primary glioblastoma patients and three non-glioma patients contributing non-neoplastic brain tissue were included in the paired cohort.

There are 12 amino acids in the CDR3, from cysteine to phenylalanine inclusive. This entry keeps only the CDR3 DNA: 36 bases, framed from base 1. As encoded in the germline V gene, CDR1 is SGHAT while CDR2 is FQNNGV. The junction carries 10 bases between V and J, which are trimmed by 5 bases and 8 bases respectively. The iRepertoire nested amplicon-rescue multiplex PCR (arm-PCR) platform was used to amplify TCR alpha and beta CDR3 regions from RNA. The input for one-step reverse transcription and amplification was about 85-400 ng of either tissue mRNA or PBMC total RNA. After bead purification, a secondary multiplex PCR added Illumina adapters, and libraries were gel-purified between 200 and 400 bp. The libraries contained internal 6-nucleotide barcodes that were used for demultiplexing. The libraries were sequenced on an Illumina MiSeq using 2x220 or 2x250 nucleotide paired-end reads. As for the original processing: Paired reads were merged using FLASH 1.2.11 and were aligned to the GRCh37 human genome using BWA-MEM, after which TRA and TRB reads were extracted. For V and J assignment, an IMGT-derived reference of cassette sequences and CDR3 motifs that included pseudogenes was used. Three-frame translation of reads was performed, and productive CDR3s were defined as those with a C...FGXG motif and no stop codons. Clonotypes were defined as unique combinations of V-J cassette pair and CDR3 amino acid sequence. Filtering of reads was based on Hamming distance, with the threshold set by the sequence error rate of each sample in mapped regions. The public reads were quality trimmed at Q25 with fastp and then assembled into clones with MiXCR by TCRdb, keeping productive beta chains. Every distinct CDR3 protein forms one entry, paired with its most common genes and DNA. The V and J calls were not made by the authors but by TCRdb's processing. Recorded for this sample are fewer than 200,000 distinct CDR3 sequences; under 55% of them occurred a single time. Of the sample, about 5.2% falls within the top ten clones.

Here is what the overall study found, with its caveats: Tissue and blood shared very few CDR3 sequences, a result attributed to high CDR3 diversity and limited sampling. VJ-independent divergence between tissue and blood was below expectation in non-neoplastic patients but above expectation in all gliomas, especially low-grade gliomas. Group comparisons rested on small numbers: three non-neoplastic, three low-grade glioma and fewer than 10 glioblastoma patients.

The rearrangement joined TRBV11-2 to TRBJ2-1, with the D gene not clear enough to name. The sequence came from a human donor with low-grade glioma or glioblastoma, undergoing nonglioma brain surgery, or in good health (not recorded which). Sequenced sample: glioma tissue, nonneoplastic brain tissue, or PBMCs (not recorded which). The CDR3 region reads CASSQTLDEQFF. The sequenced DNA: TGTGCCAGCAGCCAGACTCTAGATGAGCAGTTCTTC.